Each of the 2 T cell receptor beta chains below was sequenced from the same sample in a study of blood T cell repertoires in COVID-19. Repertoires were generated with immunoSEQ multiplex PCR, while TCRdb's copy carries only in-frame clones and drops some. Among some 200,000 clones, around 80% were seen once, and the ten largest hold approximately 12%. The sequenced sample consisted of peripheral blood. These receptors originate from a woman aged 40 to 50 with acute or convalescent COVID-19.

The CDR3 loop is CASSSYGTSYEQYF. The DNA of the CDR3 is TGTGCCAGCAGCTCATACGGGACATCTTACGAGCAGTACTTC. The genes are TRBV5-5 and TRBJ2-7, with D possibly TRBD1 on 6 matching bases. Germline loops: CDR1 SGHKS, CDR2 YYEKEE (reference sequence). Trimming removed 3 bases from V and 4 bases from J, with 14 bases in between. The CDR3 runs 14 residues.

V and J are TRBV6-2 or TRBV6-3 and TRBJ1-4; 8 bases align to TRBD1. V trimming: 0 bases; J trimming: 4 bases; junction bases outside the gene matches: 16. From germline, CDR1 is MNHEY and CDR2 SVGEGT. There are 20 residues in the CDR3. This chain's CDR3 is CASSYSTIAAIQGVNEKLFF. As DNA, the CDR3 is TGTGCCAGCAGTTACTCGACCATCGCCGCGATACAGGGGGTTAATGAAAAACTGTTTTTT.